This TCR beta chain appears in the sequencing data of a study of PD-1 blockade in classical Hodgkin lymphoma. The study's findings and limits: For complete responders, baseline diversity was comparable to that of newly diagnosed patients. Reasons behind the repertoire differences stay unclear, perhaps disease activity or earlier therapy. Lower baseline TCR diversity was reported for newly diagnosed patients than for healthy donors.

In its sample, this clone was seen a few times. Its target is not known. Losses at the gene ends were 2 bases for V and 4 bases for J; bases not matched to a gene: 9. The CDR3 is 16 residues long. Germline V CDR1 and CDR2: MNHNS, SASEGT. Time point noted: cycle 4 day 1 (C4D1), after five to seven weeks of nivolumab. All patients relapsed after autologous stem cell transplantation, and brentuximab vedotin exposure varied. From thawed PBMCs, CD8+ T cells were isolated by magnetic negative selection. Patients' outcomes at their best amounted to complete response, partial response or progressive disease. Some clones are missing from TCRdb's copy, which holds only in-frame ones; the method was immunoSEQ multiplex PCR. The sample shows approximately 2,700 clones, about three quarters of them seen only once.

The TCR sequence derives from a human donor with classical Hodgkin lymphoma. The rearrangement links TRBV6-1 to TRBJ2-3; TRBD2 aligns across 7 bases. The material sequenced was CD8+ T cells from blood, taken before the fourth cycle of nivolumab. For the CDR3, the DNA is TGTGCCAGCAGTGAATTTCTCGGCGGGAGTTCAGATACGCAGTATTTT. Protein sequence: CASSEFLGGSSDTQYF.